A selection of T cell receptor beta chains follows, all from one sample in a study of cytomegalovirus exposure and HLA in healthy donors. Clones were read by immunoSEQ multiplex PCR, and TCRdb kept only the in-frame ones, dropping some. This sample has 120,000 to 150,000 clones, with 60% to 85% found just once. Sequenced input: PBMCs. The receptors originated from a man aged 18 to 35 in good health and CMV-seronegative. CDR3s include the opening cysteine and the closing phenylalanine or tryptophan. The D gene is left open where the match is weak. Expanded clones get a size class; other rows say once, few or many, or leave the size out.

abundance: -; j_gene: TRBJ2-2; d_gene: TRBD1; v_gene: TRBV30; CDR3nt: TGTGCCCACATACCGGGACAGGGGGCGACCGGGGAGCTGTTTTTT; CDR3aa: CAHIPGQGATGELFF
abundance: -; j_gene: TRBJ2-5; d_gene: -; v_gene: TRBV5-4; CDR3nt: TGTGCCAGCAGCTCGAGACCTACAGGGGAGACCCAGTACTTC; CDR3aa: CASSSRPTGETQYF
abundance: once; j_gene: TRBJ2-2; d_gene: TRBD1; v_gene: TRBV7-9; CDR3nt: TGTTCCAGCAGCTTAGCTGCGGGACAGGGGAACACCGGGGAGCTGTTTTTT; CDR3aa: CSSSLAAGQGNTGELFF
abundance: -; j_gene: TRBJ2-3; d_gene: TRBD2; v_gene: TRBV7-2; CDR3nt: TGTGCCAGCAGCTTAGGGGGGGGGACGGCAGATACGCAGTATTTT; CDR3aa: CASSLGGGTADTQYF
abundance: few; j_gene: TRBJ1-4; d_gene: -; v_gene: TRBV4-1; CDR3nt: TGCGCCAGCAGCCAAACACAGGGTGAGAAACTGTTTTTT; CDR3aa: CASSQTQGEKLFF
abundance: -; j_gene: TRBJ1-4; d_gene: TRBD1; v_gene: TRBV7-2; CDR3nt: TGTGCCAGCAGCTTAATAAAGGGACAGGGTGAACTGTTTTTT; CDR3aa: CASSLIKGQGELFF
abundance: -; j_gene: TRBJ2-1; d_gene: -; v_gene: TRBV11-2; CDR3nt: TGTGCCAGCAGCTTAGGGGGGGTTGAGCAGTTCTTC; CDR3aa: CASSLGGVEQFF
abundance: -; j_gene: TRBJ1-1; d_gene: -; v_gene: TRBV11-2; CDR3nt: TGTGCCAGCAGCTTAGGCTTACAGAGAGAAGCTTTCTTT; CDR3aa: CASSLGLQREAFF
abundance: -; j_gene: TRBJ2-1; d_gene: TRBD2; v_gene: TRBV15; CDR3nt: TGTGCCACCCGCCCTAGCGGGGGAATTTATAATGAGGGGCAGTTCTTC; CDR3aa: CATRPSGGIYNEGQFF
abundance: -; j_gene: TRBJ1-5; d_gene: -; v_gene: TRBV19; CDR3nt: TGTGCCAGTACCTTACTGGGGGTGGGAGGTGAACAGCCCCAGCATTTT; CDR3aa: CASTLLGVGGEQPQHF
abundance: -; j_gene: TRBJ2-1; d_gene: TRBD2; v_gene: TRBV5-8; CDR3nt: TGTGCCAGCAGCTTGGGTCTAGCGGGGGGCGATGAGCAGTTCTTC; CDR3aa: CASSLGLAGGDEQFF
abundance: -; j_gene: TRBJ1-2; d_gene: -; v_gene: TRBV5-6; CDR3nt: TGTGCCAGCAGCCTAGGACAGTACTATGGCTACACCTTC; CDR3aa: CASSLGQYYGYTF
abundance: -; j_gene: TRBJ1-2; d_gene: TRBD1; v_gene: TRBV2; CDR3nt: TGTGCCACCTCGGACAGGGTTGACTATGGCTACACCTTC; CDR3aa: CATSDRVDYGYTF
abundance: few; j_gene: TRBJ1-1; d_gene: -; v_gene: TRBV7-8; CDR3nt: TGTGCCAGCAGCTTAGTGAGGGACTTTGGTCCTTTGAACACTGAAGCTTTCTTT; CDR3aa: CASSLVRDFGPLNTEAFF
abundance: -; j_gene: TRBJ1-1; d_gene: -; v_gene: TRBV6-5; CDR3nt: TGTGCCAGCATCAGACGGGGGTATGACACTGAAGCTTTCTTT; CDR3aa: CASIRRGYDTEAFF
abundance: -; j_gene: TRBJ1-5; d_gene: TRBD1; v_gene: TRBV11-3; CDR3nt: TGTGCCAGCAGCCCGGGGACAGACAATCAGCCCCAGCATTTT; CDR3aa: CASSPGTDNQPQHF
abundance: few; j_gene: TRBJ1-1; d_gene: -; v_gene: TRBV5-6; CDR3nt: TGTGCCAGCAGCTTGATTAGCCTACCTGAAGCTTTCTTT; CDR3aa: CASSLISLPEAFF
abundance: few; j_gene: TRBJ1-2; d_gene: -; v_gene: TRBV6-6; CDR3nt: TGTGCCAGCAGTTTCGGGACTGACAAGGGTGGCTACACCTTC; CDR3aa: CASSFGTDKGGYTF
abundance: -; j_gene: TRBJ2-1; d_gene: -; v_gene: TRBV5-1; CDR3nt: TGCGCCAGCAGCTTGAGCAGGGGTTCCTACAATGAGCAGTTCTTC; CDR3aa: CASSLSRGSYNEQFF
abundance: -; j_gene: TRBJ1-1; d_gene: -; v_gene: TRBV18; CDR3nt: TGTGCCAGCTCACCATTAGGAGCAGACAGTCTGATGAACACTGAAGCTTTCTTT; CDR3aa: CASSPLGADSLMNTEAFF
abundance: -; j_gene: TRBJ2-7; d_gene: -; v_gene: TRBV27; CDR3nt: TGTGCCAGCAGTTGGACAGCCACCCGCGGAGAGCAGTACTTC; CDR3aa: CASSWTATRGEQYF
abundance: few; j_gene: TRBJ1-1; d_gene: -; v_gene: TRBV5-1; CDR3nt: TGCGCCAGCAGCTTTAAGCGGAACACTGAAGCTTTCTTT; CDR3aa: CASSFKRNTEAFF
abundance: -; j_gene: TRBJ1-2; d_gene: -; v_gene: TRBV29-1; CDR3nt: TGCAGCTCCATCGGGTCCTATGGCTACACCTTC; CDR3aa: CSSIGSYGYTF
abundance: -; j_gene: TRBJ2-7; d_gene: TRBD1; v_gene: TRBV27; CDR3nt: TGTGCCAGCAGTTTATATGCAGGGGGCAACTACGAGCAGTACTTC; CDR3aa: CASSLYAGGNYEQYF
abundance: -; j_gene: TRBJ1-2; d_gene: TRBD1; v_gene: TRBV6-1; CDR3nt: TGTGCCAGCACCCCGGGACAGGGGAACTATGGCTACACCTTC; CDR3aa: CASTPGQGNYGYTF
abundance: -; j_gene: TRBJ1-1; d_gene: TRBD1; v_gene: TRBV4-2; CDR3nt: TGTGCCAGCAGTCTGGGAAGGGGACAGGGATTGGGAAGGACTGAAGCTTTCTTT; CDR3aa: CASSLGRGQGLGRTEAFF
abundance: once; j_gene: TRBJ1-6; d_gene: -; v_gene: TRBV5-4; CDR3nt: TGTGCCAGCAGCTTGGAGAGGACTTTCAATTCACCCCTCCACTTT; CDR3aa: CASSLERTFNSPLHF
abundance: -; j_gene: TRBJ1-6; d_gene: -; v_gene: TRBV6-1; CDR3nt: TGTGCCAGCAGTGATGGGGTGAGGGGGAGCTCCTATAATTCACCCCTCCACTTT; CDR3aa: CASSDGVRGSSYNSPLHF
abundance: -; j_gene: TRBJ2-3; d_gene: -; v_gene: TRBV7-2; CDR3nt: TGTGCCAGCATCCACTCCCTCACAGATACGCAGTATTTT; CDR3aa: CASIHSLTDTQYF
abundance: -; j_gene: TRBJ1-5; d_gene: -; v_gene: TRBV6-5; CDR3nt: TGTGCCAGCAGATGGACAGAAGATAGCAATCAGCCCCAGCATTTT; CDR3aa: CASRWTEDSNQPQHF
abundance: -; j_gene: TRBJ2-5; d_gene: -; v_gene: TRBV4-1; CDR3nt: TGCGCCAGCAGCCAAGACCCCATGTTGGAGACCCAGTACTTC; CDR3aa: CASSQDPMLETQYF
abundance: few; j_gene: TRBJ1-4; d_gene: TRBD1; v_gene: TRBV4-1; CDR3nt: TGCGCCAGCAGCTACGTCCCGGGACAGGGGAATGAAAAACTGTTTTTT; CDR3aa: CASSYVPGQGNEKLFF
abundance: -; j_gene: TRBJ1-1; d_gene: -; v_gene: TRBV11-2; CDR3nt: TGTGCCAGCAGCTTGTTCCCAGAGAACACTGAAGCTTTCTTT; CDR3aa: CASSLFPENTEAFF
abundance: few; j_gene: TRBJ1-4; d_gene: -; v_gene: TRBV7-9; CDR3nt: TGTGCCAGCAGTGACAGGGAAAAACTGTTTTTT; CDR3aa: CASSDREKLFF
abundance: few; j_gene: TRBJ1-2; d_gene: -; v_gene: TRBV5-1; CDR3nt: TGCGCCAGCAGCTTCCAGGGGTATGGCTACACCTTC; CDR3aa: CASSFQGYGYTF
abundance: -; j_gene: TRBJ1-2; d_gene: -; v_gene: TRBV6-6; CDR3nt: TGTGTCATACAGCGTGGAGGGGACCCCTATGGCTACACCTTC; CDR3aa: CVIQRGGDPYGYTF
abundance: -; j_gene: TRBJ2-5; d_gene: TRBD1; v_gene: TRBV5-1; CDR3nt: TGCGCCAGCAGCTTAAGACAGGGCCAAGAGACCCAGTACTTC; CDR3aa: CASSLRQGQETQYF
abundance: -; j_gene: TRBJ1-4; d_gene: TRBD1; v_gene: TRBV30; CDR3nt: TGTGCCTGGAGGGGGACAGGGGTTAAAAAACTGTTTTTT; CDR3aa: CAWRGTGVKKLFF
abundance: -; j_gene: TRBJ2-7; d_gene: -; v_gene: TRBV30; CDR3nt: TGTGCCTGGAGTGAACAGGGCTACGAGCAGTACTTC; CDR3aa: CAWSEQGYEQYF
abundance: -; j_gene: TRBJ2-7; d_gene: -; v_gene: TRBV13; CDR3nt: TGTGCCAGCAGCTTGGAGAGGCTCTACGAGCAGTACTTC; CDR3aa: CASSLERLYEQYF
abundance: -; j_gene: TRBJ1-2; d_gene: TRBD1; v_gene: TRBV7-9; CDR3nt: TGTGCCAGCAGCATACCGGGACAGGCGTTAGCTAACTATGGCTACACCTTC; CDR3aa: CASSIPGQALANYGYTF
abundance: few; j_gene: TRBJ1-1; d_gene: -; v_gene: TRBV6-6; CDR3nt: TGTGCCAGCAGTTACGAACAGACCACTGAAGCTTTCTTT; CDR3aa: CASSYEQTTEAFF
abundance: once; j_gene: TRBJ2-7; d_gene: -; v_gene: TRBV27; CDR3nt: TGTGCCAGCAGTTTAAAACACAGGGAGTACGAGCAGTACTTC; CDR3aa: CASSLKHREYEQYF
abundance: once; j_gene: TRBJ2-7; d_gene: -; v_gene: TRBV9; CDR3nt: TGTGCCAGCAGCGTAGAATATGACAGCCCCTACGAGCAGTACTTC; CDR3aa: CASSVEYDSPYEQYF
abundance: -; j_gene: TRBJ1-6; d_gene: -; v_gene: TRBV2; CDR3nt: TGTGCCAGCAGTGGGGGGGGTCGTTTTAGCTCCTATAATTCACCCCTCCACTTT; CDR3aa: CASSGGGRFSSYNSPLHF
abundance: once; j_gene: TRBJ1-3; d_gene: -; v_gene: TRBV4-2; CDR3nt: TGTGCCAGCAGCCAAGAACGGGGATACGGAAACACCATATATTTT; CDR3aa: CASSQERGYGNTIYF
abundance: -; j_gene: TRBJ2-5; d_gene: TRBD2; v_gene: TRBV25-1; CDR3nt: TGTGCCAGCGGCGGGGGGGCGGAAGAGACCCAGTACTTC; CDR3aa: CASGGGAEETQYF
abundance: -; j_gene: TRBJ2-1; d_gene: -; v_gene: TRBV5-1; CDR3nt: TGCGCCAGCAGACCAGGGGACAATGAGCAGTTCTTC; CDR3aa: CASRPGDNEQFF
abundance: -; j_gene: TRBJ1-5; d_gene: TRBD1; v_gene: TRBV6-6; CDR3nt: TGTGCCAGCCACCGGACAGGGGGGGATCAGCCCCAGCATTTT; CDR3aa: CASHRTGGDQPQHF
abundance: -; j_gene: TRBJ2-7; d_gene: -; v_gene: TRBV6-5; CDR3nt: TGTGCCAGCAGTTACATGGGTCAGGGTTCAGACGAGCAGTACTTC; CDR3aa: CASSYMGQGSDEQYF
abundance: -; j_gene: TRBJ2-7; d_gene: -; v_gene: TRBV9; CDR3nt: TGTGCCAGCAGCGTAGCGGCGGGCGGATACTACGAGCAGTACTTC; CDR3aa: CASSVAAGGYYEQYF
abundance: once; j_gene: TRBJ1-1; d_gene: -; v_gene: TRBV5-1; CDR3nt: TGCGCCAGCAGCTTGCCCGGAGTTGAAGCTTTCTTT; CDR3aa: CASSLPGVEAFF
abundance: -; j_gene: TRBJ1-6; d_gene: TRBD1; v_gene: TRBV7-2; CDR3nt: TGTGCCAGCAGCTCGCGGACAGGGGTGGCTAATTCACCCCTCCACTTT; CDR3aa: CASSSRTGVANSPLHF
abundance: -; j_gene: TRBJ1-2; d_gene: TRBD1; v_gene: TRBV7-3; CDR3nt: TGTGCCAGCAGCCCACAGGGGGCACGGTATGGCTACACCTTC; CDR3aa: CASSPQGARYGYTF
abundance: few; j_gene: TRBJ1-4; d_gene: TRBD1; v_gene: TRBV6-6; CDR3nt: TGTGCCAGCAGTTACTTCTCGGCAGGGGGTAATGAAAAACTGTTTTTT; CDR3aa: CASSYFSAGGNEKLFF
abundance: -; j_gene: TRBJ1-2; d_gene: TRBD1; v_gene: TRBV6-5; CDR3nt: TGTGCCAGCAGTGGCTTGGGACAGCCTAACTATGGCTACACCTTC; CDR3aa: CASSGLGQPNYGYTF
abundance: -; j_gene: TRBJ2-1; d_gene: TRBD2; v_gene: TRBV19; CDR3nt: TGTGCCAGTAGTATCCTAGCGGGGGGCCTTAATGAGCAGTTCTTC; CDR3aa: CASSILAGGLNEQFF